What follows describes a single TCR beta chain. The antigen remains unidentified. TCRdb reprocessed the PCR reads via MiXCR and lists one record per CDR3 protein. The table shows over 15,000 distinct CDR3 sequences, with approximately 72% occurring only once. The data stem from a study of vaccination and CD4 T cells after COVID-19. As for the study in general: Each post-COVID sample was drawn after diagnosis, and the median interval was roughly 100 days (range 35 to 161).

Germline loops: CDR1 LGHNA, CDR2 YNFKEQ. The CDR3 loop spans 13 amino acids. Trimming stripped 4 bases from V and 2 bases from J, with 8 bases between. Whole-study findings and limits: Data came from relatively few convalescent patients and lacked early post-infection timepoints.

The sample was CD4+ T cells from blood, taken after SARS-CoV-2 vaccination. The sequence came from a human donor who had recovered from COVID-19. The genes are TRBV4-2 and TRBJ1-1; D is undetermined. The CDR3 loop reads CASSRTDNTEAFF. CDR3 DNA: TGTGCCAGCAGCCGGACGGACAACACTGAAGCTTTCTTT.